This T cell receptor beta chain was sequenced in a study of monozygotic twins with inflammatory bowel disease. Comment on this clonotype: Its antigen is unknown.

TCRdb re-called the 5' RACE reads; every CDR3 protein appears as one record, without DNA. This table holds approximately 340,000 distinct CDR3 sequences. Overall study results and limits: Versus healthy twins, IBD patients showed fewer clonotypes shared with others, especially with disease activity.

This TCR was recovered from a human donor with ulcerative colitis or Crohn's disease, or a healthy co-twin of an affected twin (not recorded which). The sample consisted of blood.

The CDR3 spells CASSQEGQLVRTF. The rearrangement uses TRBV4-2 and TRBJ1-2; lacking DNA, the TRBD1 call made by TCRdb goes unchecked. Germline CDR1 reads LGHNA; CDR2 reads YNFKEQ. This CDR3 has 13 residues.